This paragraph covers one T cell receptor (beta chain) sequence. The repertoire was sequenced with immunoSEQ multiplex PCR; TCRdb's copy has only in-frame clones and lacks some. This sample has some 80,000 clones, with roughly 94% found just once. The data were taken from a study of T cell changes during pregnancy in multiple sclerosis. Sequences were derived from CD4+ T cells from peripheral blood mononuclear cells, sampled after pregnancy. This sequence originates from a female donor with multiple sclerosis, enrolled in a pregnancy study.

CDR3 sequence: CSVAETGFNEKLFF. CDR3 nucleotide sequence: TGCAGCGTTGCCGAGACAGGGTTTAATGAAAAACTGTTTTTT. The chain is built from TRBV29-1 and TRBJ1-4; 7 bases agree with TRBD1. The CDR3 has 14 amino acids. J gave up 4 bases and V 4 bases, and 6 bases lay outside the gene matches. Germline V lookup: CDR1 SQVTM, CDR2 ANQGSEA.